The 15 T cell receptor beta chains below all came from one sample that was sequenced in a study of blood T cell repertoires in COVID-19. Method: immunoSEQ multiplex PCR; TCRdb's copy keeps in-frame clones and lacks some. This table holds around 100,000 clones, approximately 70% found once. Sequencing was carried out using peripheral blood. These receptors were taken from a man older than 75 with acute or convalescent COVID-19.

This chain connects TRBV3-1 (or the pseudogene TRBV3-2) to TRBJ1-4, with 7 bases fitting TRBD1. This CDR3 is 17 amino acids long. Germline CDR1 and CDR2: LGHDT and YNNKEL (reference sequence). V shed 3 bases, J shed 2 bases, and the junction held 9 bases outside the gene matches. This chain's CDR3 is CASSQGRPGQTNEKLFF. The DNA of the CDR3 is TGTGCCAGCAGCCAGGGAAGACCGGGACAGACTAATGAAAAACTGTTTTTT.

The rearrangement joins TRBV29-1 to TRBJ2-6; TRBD1 agrees at 8 bases. The J segment lost 4 bases and the V segment lost 3 bases, leaving 8 bases of the junction unmatched. CDR1 SQVTM and CDR2 ANQGSEA come from the germline V gene. There are 16 residues in the CDR3. The CDR3 is CSVEADRDSGANVLTF. The CDR3 DNA sequence: TGCAGCGTTGAGGCGGACAGGGACTCGGGGGCCAACGTCCTGACTTTC.

In this sample, this clone turned up a few times. This rearrangement joins TRBV9 to TRBJ2-1; 9 nucleotides line up with TRBD2. CDR3 length: 14 amino acids. Germline V gene sequence: CDR1 SGDLS, CDR2 YYNGEE. J gave up 4 bases and V 4 bases, and 3 bases lay outside the gene matches. The CDR3 DNA reads TGTGCCAGCAGCAAGACTAGCGGATACAATGAGCAGTTCTTC. This sequence encodes CASSKTSGYNEQFF.

This clone showed up just a few times. The CDR3 sequence: CSVEGATGGNEKLFF. CDR3 nucleotides: TGCAGCGTTGAGGGGGCGACAGGGGGTAACGAAAAACTGTTTTTT. This chain uses TRBV29-1 with TRBJ1-4, with 9 bases that match TRBD1. This CDR3 contains 15 residues. J gave up 8 bases and V 3 bases, and 10 bases lay outside the gene matches. From germline, CDR1 is SQVTM and CDR2 ANQGSEA.

The rearrangement uses TRBV15 and TRBJ2-5, with no clear D. V gave up 0 bases and J gave up 2 bases, with 7 bases separating them. Germline V lookup: CDR1 LNHNV, CDR2 YYDKDF (reference sequence). CDR3 length: 14 amino acids. The CDR3 protein is CATSRDGRQETQYF. CDR3 sequence (DNA): TGTGCCACCAGCAGAGATGGCAGGCAAGAGACCCAGTACTTC.

The chain is built from TRBV28 and TRBJ2-7; D possibly corresponds to TRBD1 (6 bases). Germline CDR1 is MDHEN and CDR2 is SYDVKM. The V gene lost 5 bases and the J gene lost 7 bases, with 24 bases spanning the gap. This CDR3 region has 16 residues. CDR3 protein: CASSLIIPVGAGEQYF. For the CDR3, the DNA is TGTGCCAGCAGTCTTATTATCCCCGTGGGGGCCGGGGAGCAGTACTTC.

This chain uses TRBV6-2 or TRBV6-3 with TRBJ2-7, with 12 bases fitting TRBD2. J gave up 4 bases and V 0 bases, and 1 base lay outside the gene matches. The germline gives CDR1 MNHEY, CDR2 SVGEGT. The CDR3 consists of 15 residues. CDR3 DNA sequence: TGTGCCAGCAGTTACTCGACTAGCGGGGGATACGAGCAGTACTTC. Amino acid sequence: CASSYSTSGGYEQYF.

The V gene is TRBV5-1, the J gene TRBJ1-1; tentative D call: TRBD1 (6 bases). CDR3 length: 15 residues. Germline V gene lookup returns CDR1 SGHRS and CDR2 YFSETQ. V lost 4 bases, J lost 1 base, and 14 bases lay in between. This CDR3 is CASSQQGISNTEAFF. The CDR3, as DNA: TGCGCCAGCAGCCAACAGGGTATCTCGAACACTGAAGCTTTCTTT. The variable domain in full, with the rest retrieved from reference TRBV5-1 and TRBJ1-1, is KAGVTQTPRYLIKTRGQQVTLSCSPISGHRSVSWYQQTPGQGLQFLFEYFSETQRNKGNFPGRFSGRQFSNSRSEMNVSTLELGDSALYLCASSQQGISNTEAFFGQGTRLTVV.

This clone was observed once. The V gene is TRBV4-3, the J gene TRBJ2-7; a weak D match, TRBD2 (5 bases). CDR3 size: 13 residues. The germline CDR1 and CDR2 sequences are LGHNA and YSLEER. Between the trimmed V and J ends, which lost 2 bases and 3 bases, there was a span of 8 bases. CDR3 region: CASSQQLDYEQYF. In DNA form, the CDR3 reads TGCGCCAGCAGCCAACAACTAGACTACGAGCAGTACTTC.

The rearrangement joins TRBV3-1 (or the pseudogene TRBV3-2) to TRBJ1-5; D possibly corresponds to TRBD1 (6 bases). This CDR3 contains 14 residues. Germline V gives CDR1 LGHDT, CDR2 YNNKEL (reference sequence). Deletions cut 3 bases from V and 2 bases from J, with 8 bases between. CDR3 amino acids: CASSQSGGNQPQHF. The CDR3, as DNA: TGTGCCAGCAGCCAGTCAGGGGGCAATCAGCCCCAGCATTTT.

The rearrangement uses TRBV7-2 and TRBJ1-2; D is perhaps TRBD1 (6 bases). Trimming took off 1 base at V and 4 bases at J, with 10 bases between the two ends. The CDR3 extends over 14 amino acids. Germline CDR1 is SGHTA and CDR2 is FQGNSA. CDR3: CASSLETGPYGYTF. The CDR3 region has the DNA TGTGCCAGCAGCTTAGAGACAGGACCCTATGGCTACACCTTC.

The rearrangement joins TRBV25-1 to TRBJ2-3; a possible D gene is TRBD2 (5 bases). Germline V gene data show CDR1 as MGHDK and CDR2 as SYGVNS. This CDR3 spans 14 amino acids. Trimming removed 1 base at V and 6 bases at J, with 11 bases between. CDR3 in amino acids: CASSEFEGRDTQYF. In DNA form, the CDR3 reads TGTGCCAGCAGTGAATTCGAGGGCAGGGATACGCAGTATTTT.

The chain carries TRBV5-5 and TRBJ1-5; 7 nucleotides line up with TRBD1. CDR3 length equals 14 residues. Germline CDR1 and CDR2: SGHKS and YYEKEE (reference sequence). The V and J ends lost 1 base and 7 bases, in that order; junction bases with no gene match: 5. This CDR3 reads CASSLNRGEQPQHF. The CDR3 bases are TGTGCCAGCAGCTTGAACAGGGGAGAACAGCCCCAGCATTTT.

This clone was counted once. The same CDR3 can be traced to other DNA sequences in this sample. The chain recombines TRBV5-1 with TRBJ1-1, with D perhaps TRBD1 (6 bases). The CDR3 extends over 14 amino acids. Germline loops: CDR1 SGHRS, CDR2 YFSETQ. Between the trimmed V and J ends, which lost 1 base and 2 bases, there was a span of 9 bases. The CDR3 is CASSLRGGNTEAFF. The CDR3 DNA sequence: TGCGCCAGCAGCTTGAGGGGGGGCAACACTGAAGCTTTCTTT.

The chain recombines TRBV6-5 with TRBJ2-5, with 8 positions matching TRBD2. From germline, CDR1 is MNHEY and CDR2 SVGAGI. V dropped 5 bases and J dropped 5; count of bases not matched to a gene: 4. The CDR3 totals 13 residues. The CDR3 is CASSLGLVETQYF. CDR3 sequence (DNA): TGTGCCAGCAGTCTGGGACTAGTGGAGACCCAGTACTTC.